The present T cell receptor (beta chain) was sequenced within a study of blood T cell repertoires in COVID-19. CDR1 and CDR2 from the germline V gene are MDHEN and SYDVKM. The CDR3 covers 15 residues. V dropped 5 bases and J dropped 10; count of bases not matched to a gene: 9. Clones were sequenced by immunoSEQ multiplex PCR, and TCRdb holds only the in-frame ones, with some missing. The sample records roughly 230,000 clones, around 85% being singletons. What was sequenced was peripheral blood. This clonotype was sampled from a woman aged 60-70 years with active or convalescent COVID-19. This chain links TRBV28 with TRBJ1-6; 9 nucleotides agree with TRBD1. In DNA, the CDR3 is TGTGCCAGCAGTATCCCGGGACAGGGCTACTCACCCCTCCACTTT. Translation: CASSIPGQGYSPLHF. Variable domain in full (rest from reference TRBV28 and TRBJ1-6): DVKVTQSSRYLVKRTGEKVFLECVQDMDHENMFWYRQDPGLGLRLIYFSYDVKMKEKGDIPEGYSVSREKKERFSLILESASTNQTSMYLCASSIPGQGYSPLHFGNGTRLTVT.